This entry is about one T cell receptor (beta chain). Profiled with immunoSEQ multiplex PCR; TCRdb holds only in-frame clones, not every one. The data hold just under 20,000 clones, with 88% observed a single time. The sample is drawn from a study of PD-1 blockade in classical Hodgkin lymphoma. V lost 4 bases and J 0 bases, leaving 7 bases between the germline ends. There are 14 residues in the CDR3. CDR1 and CDR2 from the germline V gene are MNHNS and SASEGT. As to time point: cycle 4 day 1 (C4D1), after 5 to 7 weeks of nivolumab. No patient escaped relapse after autologous stem cell transplantation, and brentuximab vedotin exposure varied. Applied to thawed PBMCs, magnetic negative selection was the method used to isolate CD8+ T cells.

This chain connects TRBV6-1 to TRBJ2-1; D may correspond to TRBD1 or TRBD2 (5 bases each). This sequence originates from a human donor with classical Hodgkin lymphoma. The sample was CD8+ T cells from blood, taken before the fourth cycle of nivolumab. The DNA for the CDR3 is TGTGCCAGCAGTGGGGGGAGCTCCTACAATGAGCAGTTCTTC. Residues: CASSGGSSYNEQFF.